This T cell receptor (beta chain) was retrieved from a study of blood T cell repertoires in COVID-19. The protocol was immunoSEQ multiplex PCR, while the TCRdb copy is restricted to in-frame clones and leaves out a portion. The table shows 240,000 or so clones, with roughly four fifths occurring only once. CDR3 length: 17 residues. Germline V gene sequence: CDR1 GTSNPN, CDR2 SVGIG (reference sequence). V lost 2 bases and J lost 0; bases outside the gene matches: 9. V usage is TRBV30 and J usage is TRBJ1-1; 10 bases line up with TRBD1. The sequenced sample consisted of peripheral blood. The sequence was obtained from a young man who had recovered from COVID-19. CDR3: CAWSPRQGAGMNTEAFF. The CDR3 nucleotides read TGTGCCTGGAGTCCCCGACAGGGGGCGGGAATGAACACTGAAGCTTTCTTT.